A single sample is the source of the 18 T cell receptor beta chains below, sequenced in a study of response to subunit inactivated influenza vaccine. TCRdb independently ran MiXCR on the RT-PCR reads; one entry per CDR3 protein. The table has about 620,000 distinct CDR3 sequences, approximately 10% seen once. These sequences were also reported in another study, on T cells expressing NK-cell markers. From that study: In generating TCR beta cDNA, 5'RACE template switching with UMIs was used.

This specimen was PBMCs from blood, taken on the day of vaccination. These receptor sequences come from a man between 50 and 59 years old who received an inactivated influenza vaccine.

The J gene is TRBJ2-2, the V gene TRBV12-3 or TRBV12-4; 11 bases are shared with TRBD2. This CDR3 spans 20 amino acids. The V segment lost 5 bases and the J segment 7 bases; nucleotides outside the gene matches: 21. In DNA form, the CDR3 reads TGTGCCAGCAGTCCCGAAGTGAGATTTAGCGGGAGGGCCGGAGGCGGGGAGCTGTTTTTT. It translates to CASSPEVRFSGRAGGGELFF.

This clonotype was seen a few times. The chain links TRBV3-1 to TRBJ2-3, with D perhaps TRBD2 (5 bases). CDR3 length: 16 residues. Between the trimmed V and J ends, which lost 0 bases and 3 bases, there was a span of 13 bases. CDR1 and CDR2 from the germline V gene are LGHDT and YNNKEL (reference sequence). This CDR3 reads CASSQEIILATDTQYF. CDR3 DNA: TGTGCCAGCAGCCAAGAAATCATATTAGCGACAGATACGCAGTATTTT.

This clonotype was counted only a few times. The chain has TRBV27 and TRBJ2-3; D is tentatively TRBD1 or TRBD2 (5 bases each). V was clipped by 1 base and J by 10 bases, with 18 bases between them. The germline V gene has CDR1 MNHEY and CDR2 SMNVEV (reference sequence). The CDR3 has 15 amino acids. CDR3 bases: TGTGCCAGCAGTTTATTGAGACTGCCTGGGGGACCGCAGTATTTT. The encoded protein is CASSLLRLPGGPQYF.

Worth noting for this clonotype: It may be a read error: a sequence one base away is much more abundant. In DNA form, the CDR3 reads TGTGCCAGCAATTATACTAACACCGGGGAGCTGTTTTTT. Encoded protein: CASNYTNTGELFF. The V call is TRBV6-5, the J call TRBJ2-2; D remains unclear. The germline V gene encodes CDR1 MNHEY and CDR2 SVGAGI. The CDR3 spans 13 residues. Trimming left V 7 bases short and J 2 bases short, with 8 bases between.

This chain links TRBV5-1 with TRBJ2-7, with 7 nucleotides matching TRBD1. The CDR3 loop spans 13 amino acids. The germline gives CDR1 SGHRS, CDR2 YFSETQ. V shed 5 bases and J 2 bases; nucleotides not matched to a gene: 4. CDR3 region: CASSGQDTYEQYF. CDR3 nucleotide sequence: TGCGCCAGCAGTGGACAGGACACCTACGAGCAGTACTTC.

The gene calls are TRBV5-6 and TRBJ2-7; D uncertain. The CDR3 runs 14 residues. Germline V lookup: CDR1 SGHDT, CDR2 YYEEEE. Trimming removed 4 bases at V and 2 bases at J, with 13 bases between. The CDR3 loop is CASSLTVAPYEQYF. CDR3 nucleotide sequence: TGTGCCAGCAGCCTGACCGTGGCCCCCTACGAGCAGTACTTC.

This clonotype was seen a few times. The rearrangement joins TRBV12-3 or TRBV12-4 to TRBJ1-1; a weak D match, TRBD1 (6 bases). The CDR3 totals 13 residues. V was pared by 7 bases and J by 5 bases, with 14 bases between. The CDR3 nucleotides are TGTGCCAGCACCTCCTGGGGGACAACTGAAGCTTTCTTT. Amino acid sequence: CASTSWGTTEAFF.

This clonotype was counted only a few times. V usage is TRBV16 and J usage is TRBJ2-2; D remains ambiguous. V lost 5 bases, J lost 3 bases, and 10 bases lay in between. Germline CDR1 is KGHSY and CDR2 is FQNENV. The CDR3 has 14 residues. The CDR3 protein is CASSEGPHTGELFF. The CDR3, as DNA: TGTGCCAGCAGCGAAGGACCCCACACCGGGGAGCTGTTTTTT.

The chain recombines TRBV11-2 with TRBJ1-2; TRBD1 is a possible D gene (5 bases). The CDR3 spans 17 residues. Trimming shortened V by 0 bases and J by 0 bases, and 14 bases separated the two germline ends. Germline V gene lookup returns CDR1 SGHAT and CDR2 FQNNGV. The CDR3: CASSLDLARATNYGYTF. CDR3 bases: TGTGCCAGCAGCTTAGATCTGGCCAGGGCAACTAACTATGGCTACACCTTC.

The gene calls are TRBV11-2 and TRBJ1-2; 7 bases align to TRBD1. V lost 3 bases to trimming and J lost 7 bases; unmatched junction nucleotides: 8. CDR1 is SGHAT and CDR2 is FQNNGV in the germline V gene. This CDR3 has 14 amino acids. As DNA, the CDR3 is TGTGCCAGCAGCTTCGACAGGGCCCTGGGTGGCTACACCTTC. It is translated as CASSFDRALGGYTF.

This chain joins TRBV7-2 and TRBJ1-4, with a tentative D call TRBD1 (5 bases). CDR1 is SGHTA, CDR2 FQGNSA, per germline. The germline V and J ends were trimmed by 5 bases and 0 bases, with 16 bases remaining between them. CDR3 length equals 17 residues. The CDR3 here is CASSLRWDGATNEKLFF. In DNA form, the CDR3 reads TGTGCCAGCAGCCTCCGCTGGGACGGGGCAACTAATGAAAAACTGTTTTTT.

The chain recombines TRBV29-1 with TRBJ2-5; 8 nucleotides align to TRBD2. V was pared by 8 bases and J by 1 base, with 6 bases of the junction left unmatched. The CDR3 length is 13 residues. The germline CDR1 and CDR2 sequences are SQVTM and ANQGSEA. The CDR3 nucleotides are TGCAGCCTCGCGGCGGGGGGCCAAGAGACCCAGTACTTC. Its translation: CSLAAGGQETQYF.

This clonotype was seen many times. J is TRBJ1-2 and V is TRBV7-2; unclear D gene. Germline V lookup: CDR1 SGHTA, CDR2 FQGNSA. The length of the CDR3 is 15 residues. V was pared by 1 base and J by 5 bases, with 14 bases between. This chain's CDR3 is CASSLVPEVPYGYTF. The DNA of the CDR3 is TGTGCCAGCAGCTTAGTGCCGGAGGTACCATATGGCTACACCTTC.

The chain combines TRBV12-3 or TRBV12-4 with TRBJ1-2; no definite D call. The CDR3 has 13 amino acids. Trimming cost V 7 bases and J 5 bases, with 14 bases left between them. CDR3 nucleotides: TGTGCCAGCAACCACGGGCACCTGTATGGCTACACCTTC. Translating it yields CASNHGHLYGYTF.

The chain couples TRBV12-3 or TRBV12-4 to TRBJ1-2, with D possibly being TRBD1 (6 bases). The CDR3 runs 14 residues. V was shortened by 6 bases and J by 4 bases, with 15 bases between the two germline ends. The CDR3 is CASRPTDRLYGYTF. The CDR3 nucleotides read TGTGCCAGCAGGCCCACAGACAGGCTCTATGGCTACACCTTC.

This clonotype was counted between two and nine times. For the CDR3, the DNA is TGTGCCAGCAGTCCGTGGACAGGGAGGACCCACCTTTATAGCAATCAGCCCCAGCATTTT. Translated: CASSPWTGRTHLYSNQPQHF. This sequence joins TRBV28 and TRBJ1-5; 8 bases line up with TRBD1. The CDR3 totals 20 residues. The trim removed 5 bases at V and 0 bases at J, leaving 18 bases unmatched. Germline loops: CDR1 MDHEN, CDR2 SYDVKM.

This clonotype was seen only a few times. The rearrangement joins TRBV24-1 to TRBJ1-5, with unresolved D. The V end lost 5 bases, the J end lost 5 bases, and 12 bases lay between the germline ends. Germline assignment: CDR1 KGHDR and CDR2 SFDVKD. The CDR3 sequence is 14 residues long. The CDR3 DNA reads as TGTGCCACCAGTGCCCCGGACGTGGATCAGCCCCAGCATTTT. Translation: CATSAPDVDQPQHF.

This clonotype was found many times. This chain joins TRBV12-3 or TRBV12-4 and TRBJ2-3, with 12 bases matching TRBD2. The trim removed 6 bases at V and 2 bases at J, leaving 3 bases unmatched. The CDR3 covers 15 residues. The CDR3 protein is CASRASGGATDTQYF. In DNA, the CDR3 is TGTGCCAGCAGGGCTAGCGGGGGGGCCACAGATACGCAGTATTTT.